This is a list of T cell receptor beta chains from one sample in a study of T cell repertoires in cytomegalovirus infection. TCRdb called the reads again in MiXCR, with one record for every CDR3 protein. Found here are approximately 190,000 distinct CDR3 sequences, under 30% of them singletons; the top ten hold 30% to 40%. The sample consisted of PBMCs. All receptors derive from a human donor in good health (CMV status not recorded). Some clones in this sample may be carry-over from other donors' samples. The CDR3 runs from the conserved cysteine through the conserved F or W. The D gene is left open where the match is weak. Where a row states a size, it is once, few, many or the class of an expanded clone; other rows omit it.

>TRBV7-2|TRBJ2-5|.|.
CASSLAPGTRETQYF
TGTGCCAGCAGCTTAGCTCCAGGGACGCGGGAGACCCAGTACTTC
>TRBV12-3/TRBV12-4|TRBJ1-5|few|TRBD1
CASSLYLDRGIQPQHF
TGTGCCAGCAGTTTATACCTCGACAGGGGTATCCAGCCCCAGCATTTT
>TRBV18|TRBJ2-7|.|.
CASSPEGGSYEQYF
TGTGCCAGCTCCCCCGAAGGGGGGTCCTACGAGCAGTACTTC
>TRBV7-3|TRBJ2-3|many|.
CASSSGGGTDTQYF
TGTGCCAGCAGTTCCGGGGGTGGCACAGATACGCAGTATTTT
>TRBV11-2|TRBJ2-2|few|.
CASSLGPTGGITGELFF
TGTGCCAGCAGCTTAGGGCCCACGGGGGGCATCACCGGGGAGCTGTTTTTT
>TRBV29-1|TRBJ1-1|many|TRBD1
CSVAPPGGMNTEAFF
TGCAGCGTTGCCCCGCCAGGGGGCATGAACACTGAAGCTTTCTTT
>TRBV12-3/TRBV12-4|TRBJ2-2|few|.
CASSLAQGLELIF
TGTGCCAGCAGTTTAGCTCAGGGGCTTGAGCTGATTTTT
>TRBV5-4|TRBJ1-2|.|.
CARSLYAQRFYGYTF
TGTGCCAGAAGCCTTTACGCACAGCGTTTCTATGGCTACACCTTC
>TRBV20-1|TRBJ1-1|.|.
CSARIGRGNTEAFF
TGCAGTGCTAGAATCGGGCGGGGGAACACTGAAGCTTTCTTT
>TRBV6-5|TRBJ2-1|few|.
CASSPLGLYGQFF
TGTGCCAGCAGTCCCCTCGGATTATATGGGCAGTTCTTC
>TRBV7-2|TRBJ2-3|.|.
CASHLWGAGTDTQYF
TGTGCCAGCCATCTTTGGGGGGCGGGCACAGATACGCAGTATTTT
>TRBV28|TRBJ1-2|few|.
CASSLAEYYGYTF
TGTGCCAGCAGTTTAGCAGAGTACTATGGCTACACCTTC
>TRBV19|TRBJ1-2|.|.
CASQKREGNYGYTF
TGTGCCAGCCAGAAGCGAGAGGGTAACTATGGCTACACCTTC
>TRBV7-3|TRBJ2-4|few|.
CASSPRGGAGNIQYF
TGTGCCAGCAGTCCCCGAGGAGGCGCCGGGAACATTCAGTACTTC
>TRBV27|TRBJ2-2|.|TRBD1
CASIRTGSTGELFF
TGTGCCAGCATCAGGACAGGGTCGACCGGGGAGCTGTTTTTT
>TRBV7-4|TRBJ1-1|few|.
CASSLTSRTEAFF
TGTGCCAGCAGCTTAACGAGTCGGACTGAAGCTTTCTTT
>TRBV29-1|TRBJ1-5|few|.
CSVRGTNQPQHF
TGCAGCGTTCGAGGGACTAATCAGCCCCAGCATTTT
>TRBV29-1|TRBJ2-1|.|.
CSAPQGNEQFF
TGCAGCGCTCCCCAGGGGAATGAGCAGTTCTTC
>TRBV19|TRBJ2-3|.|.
CASSTRREDTQYF
TGTGCCAGTAGTACGAGGAGGGAAGATACGCAGTATTTT
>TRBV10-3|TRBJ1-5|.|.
CAISVGTPGNQPQHF
TGTGCCATCAGTGTCGGGACCCCGGGCAATCAGCCCCAGCATTTT
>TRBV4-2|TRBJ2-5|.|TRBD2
CASSPFAGGLQETQYF
TGTGCCAGCAGCCCCTTTGCGGGGGGGCTCCAAGAGACCCAGTACTTC
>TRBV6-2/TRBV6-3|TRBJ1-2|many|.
CASTLDRNANYGYTF
TGTGCCAGCACCCTGGACCGCAACGCTAACTATGGCTACACCTTC
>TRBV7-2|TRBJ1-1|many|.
CASSYRRGEPEAFF
TGTGCCAGCAGCTACAGGCGGGGGGAGCCGGAAGCTTTCTTT
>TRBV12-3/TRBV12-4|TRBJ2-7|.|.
CASSSGRRYEQYF
TGTGCCAGCAGTTCTGGACGGCGATACGAGCAGTACTTC
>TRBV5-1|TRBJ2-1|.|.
CASNPRQLSYNEQFF
TGCGCCAGCAATCCTAGACAGCTCTCCTACAATGAGCAGTTCTTC
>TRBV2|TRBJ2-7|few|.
CASKAENYEQYF
TGTGCCAGCAAGGCGGAGAACTACGAGCAGTACTTC
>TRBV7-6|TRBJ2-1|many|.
CASSRNLSSYNEQFF
TGTGCCAGCAGCCGAAATCTGAGCTCCTACAATGAGCAGTTCTTC
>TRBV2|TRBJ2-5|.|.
CATRVIVHQETQYF
TGTGCCACACGGGTAATCGTACACCAAGAGACCCAGTACTTC
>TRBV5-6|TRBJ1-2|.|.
CASSWGQVGTEPNYGYTF
TGTGCCAGCAGCTGGGGGCAAGTGGGAACAGAGCCTAACTATGGCTACACCTTC
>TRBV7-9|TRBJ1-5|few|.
CASSSQGGGNQPQHF
TGTGCCAGCAGCAGTCAGGGTGGGGGCAATCAGCCCCAGCATTTT
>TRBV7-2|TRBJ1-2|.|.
CASSRRLLYGYTF
TGTGCCAGCAGCCGTCGACTACTCTATGGCTACACCTTC
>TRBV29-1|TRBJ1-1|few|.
CSATSGSTEAFF
TGCAGCGCCACCTCAGGGAGCACTGAAGCTTTCTTT
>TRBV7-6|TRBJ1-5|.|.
CASSHADQPQHF
TGTGCCAGCAGCCATGCGGATCAGCCCCAGCATTTT
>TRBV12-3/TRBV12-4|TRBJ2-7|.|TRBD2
CASSPGGGKSYEQYF
TGTGCCAGCAGTCCAGGCGGGGGGAAGTCCTACGAGCAGTACTTC
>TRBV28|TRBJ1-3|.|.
CASTVKGLLGGNTIYF
TGTGCCAGCACCGTAAAGGGATTGTTGGGTGGAAACACCATATATTTT
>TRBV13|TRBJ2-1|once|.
CASSFKRGSYNEQFF
TGTGCCAGCAGCTTTAAAAGGGGCTCCTACAATGAGCAGTTCTTC
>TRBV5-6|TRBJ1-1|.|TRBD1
CASSLGQGSLDTEAFF
TGTGCCAGCAGCTTGGGACAGGGGAGCCTCGACACTGAAGCTTTCTTT
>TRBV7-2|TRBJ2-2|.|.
CASSLRTRGTGELFF
TGTGCCAGCAGCTTAAGGACAAGGGGGACCGGGGAGCTGTTTTTT
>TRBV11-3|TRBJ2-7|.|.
CASSLGPTGEQYF
TGTGCCAGCAGCTTAGGGCCAACTGGGGAGCAGTACTTC
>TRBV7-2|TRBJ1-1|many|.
CASSRGGYLAFF
TGTGCCAGCAGCCGCGGGGGGTATCTAGCTTTCTTT
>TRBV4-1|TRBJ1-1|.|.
CASSQVRTVEAFF
TGCGCCAGCAGCCAAGTCCGGACGGTCGAAGCTTTCTTT
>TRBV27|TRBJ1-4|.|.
CASSLFPRLNEKLFF
TGTGCCAGCAGTTTATTCCCCCGGCTAAATGAAAAACTGTTTTTT
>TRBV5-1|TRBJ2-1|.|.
CASSLAGRQSDEQFF
TGCGCCAGCAGCTTGGCCGGCAGGCAAAGCGATGAGCAGTTCTTC
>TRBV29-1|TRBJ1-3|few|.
CSVDHLGSGNTIYF
TGCAGCGTTGACCATCTTGGTTCTGGAAACACCATATATTTT
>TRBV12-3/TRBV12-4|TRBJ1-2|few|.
CASSLERGGGYTF
TGTGCCAGCAGTTTAGAAAGGGGCGGCGGCTACACCTTC
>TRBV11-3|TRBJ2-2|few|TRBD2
CASSRGGVGELFF
TGTGCCAGCAGCCGGGGGGGGGTCGGGGAGCTGTTTTTT
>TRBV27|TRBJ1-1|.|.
CASSVGPWDTEAFF
TGTGCCAGCAGTGTGGGCCCATGGGACACTGAAGCTTTCTTT
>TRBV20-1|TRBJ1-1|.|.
CSAIRAVNTEAFF
TGCAGTGCTATCAGGGCGGTGAACACTGAAGCTTTCTTT
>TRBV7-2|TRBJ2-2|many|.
CASSPPAVRGELFF
TGTGCCAGCAGCCCCCCCGCCGTTCGCGGGGAGCTGTTTTTT
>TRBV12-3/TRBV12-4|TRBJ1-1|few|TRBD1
CASSPPGQGSSEAFF
TGTGCCAGCAGTCCCCCGGGACAGGGATCATCTGAAGCTTTCTTT
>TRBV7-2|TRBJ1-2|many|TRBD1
CASSSRQGLQYGYTF
TGTGCCAGCAGCTCCCGACAGGGATTACAATATGGCTACACCTTC
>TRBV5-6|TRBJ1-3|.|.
CASSSGLGNTIYF
TGTGCCAGCAGCTCTGGACTTGGAAACACCATATATTTT
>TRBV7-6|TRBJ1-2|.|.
CASTPPWGRENYGYTF
TGTGCCAGCACCCCCCCTTGGGGCAGAGAAAACTATGGCTACACCTTC
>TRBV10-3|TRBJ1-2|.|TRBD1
CAISPGQTYGYTF
TGTGCCATCAGTCCGGGACAGACCTATGGCTACACCTTC
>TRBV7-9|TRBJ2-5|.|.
CASSFKNDLVQETQYF
TGTGCCAGCAGCTTTAAAAACGACCTTGTACAAGAGACCCAGTACTTC